The TCR beta chain under discussion was sequenced for a study of siplizumab effects on memory and regulatory T cells. Germline lookup yields CDR1 SGHDT and CDR2 YYEEEE. V was clipped by 4 bases and J by 7 bases, with 17 bases between them. This CDR3 has 15 amino acids. Sequencing of each sample assayed around 10^5 TCR templates. Profiled with immunoSEQ multiplex PCR; TCRdb holds only in-frame clones, not every one. Of under 150,000 clones in the sample, around 94% are singletons; the top ten hold roughly 1.5%. The chain couples TRBV5-6 to TRBJ2-2; D is perhaps TRBD2 (5 bases). What was sequenced was non-Treg CD4+ T cells sorted from blood. The sequence was collected from a human donor in good health. The CDR3 region has the DNA TGTGCCAGCAGCCGGATCCCTAGCAGCGGCGGGGAGCTGTTTTTT. Translated: CASSRIPSSGGELFF.